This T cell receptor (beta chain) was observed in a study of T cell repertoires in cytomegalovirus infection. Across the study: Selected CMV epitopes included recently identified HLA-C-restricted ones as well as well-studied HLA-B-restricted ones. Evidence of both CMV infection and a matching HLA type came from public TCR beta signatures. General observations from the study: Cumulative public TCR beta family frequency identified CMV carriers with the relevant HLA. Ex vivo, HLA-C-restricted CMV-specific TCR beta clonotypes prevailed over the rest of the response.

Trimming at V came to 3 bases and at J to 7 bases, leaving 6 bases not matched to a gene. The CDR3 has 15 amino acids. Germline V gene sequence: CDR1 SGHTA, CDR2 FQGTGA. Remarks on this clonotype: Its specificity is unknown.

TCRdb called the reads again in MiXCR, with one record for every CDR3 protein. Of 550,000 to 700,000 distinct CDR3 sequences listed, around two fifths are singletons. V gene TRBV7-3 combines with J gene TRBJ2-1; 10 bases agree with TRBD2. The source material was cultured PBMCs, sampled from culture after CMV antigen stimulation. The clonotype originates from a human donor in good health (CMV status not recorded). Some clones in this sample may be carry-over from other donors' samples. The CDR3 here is CASSFGTSDFNEQFF. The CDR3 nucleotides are TGTGCCAGCAGCTTCGGGACTAGCGATTTTAATGAGCAGTTCTTC.